The 9 T cell receptor beta chains listed next were all sequenced from one sample in a study of blood T cell repertoires in COVID-19. Repertoires were generated with immunoSEQ multiplex PCR, while TCRdb's copy carries only in-frame clones and drops some. The sample contains under 200,000 clones, roughly 81% of which appear only once. The sequenced material came from peripheral blood. These receptor sequences come from a woman aged 45-59 years with COVID-19, enrolled during active disease.

The sample holds one count of this clone. This chain uses TRBV29-1 with TRBJ1-4, with D possibly matching TRBD1 (6 bases). V was cut by 6 bases and J by 3 bases, with 11 bases left in between. The germline gives CDR1 SQVTM, CDR2 ANQGSEA. This CDR3 has 13 residues. The CDR3 reads CSVRRTANEKLFF. CDR3 bases: TGCAGCGTCAGGAGGACAGCTAATGAAAAACTGTTTTTT.

This clone occurred a few times. The chain has TRBV7-9 and TRBJ2-7; TRBD1 aligns across 7 bases. This CDR3 has 14 amino acids. Germline V gene sequence: CDR1 SEHNR, CDR2 FQNEAQ (reference sequence). The J segment lost 9 bases and the V segment lost 3 bases, leaving 11 bases of the junction unmatched. The chain's CDR3 is CASSLGQPPFGQYF. CDR3 coding DNA: TGTGCCAGCAGCTTGGGACAGCCGCCGTTTGGGCAGTACTTC.

The J gene is TRBJ1-5, the V gene TRBV19; 7 bases match TRBD1. J lost 0 bases, V lost 7 bases, and 9 bases had no gene match. Per the germline V gene, CDR1 is LNHDA and CDR2 is SQIVND (reference sequence). This CDR3 contains 16 residues. CDR3 residues: CASMPGQTYSNQPQHF. CDR3 DNA sequence: TGTGCCAGTATGCCGGGACAGACATATAGCAATCAGCCCCAGCATTTT.

The chain carries TRBV10-3 and TRBJ2-3; 8 bases line up with TRBD1. This CDR3 is built from 16 residues. CDR1 is ENHRY and CDR2 is SYGVKD in the germline V gene. V gave up 0 bases and J gave up 2 bases; unmatched junction bases: 4. CDR3 loop: CAISESARGLTDTQYF. The CDR3 DNA reads as TGTGCCATCAGTGAGTCGGCCAGGGGGCTCACAGATACGCAGTATTTT.

V usage is TRBV5-5 and J usage is TRBJ2-2, with TRBD2 matching over 11 bases. V trimming: 3 bases; J trimming: 5 bases; junction bases outside the gene matches: 3. CDR1 is SGHKS, CDR2 YYEKEE, per germline (reference sequence). This CDR3 region has 15 residues. The CDR3 region has the DNA TGTGCCAGCAGCTCGACTAGCGGGGAGACCGGGGAGCTGTTTTTT. Translation: CASSSTSGETGELFF.

The chain is built from TRBV6-5 and TRBJ2-3; tentatively, D is TRBD1 (6 bases). The germline V gene encodes CDR1 MNHEY and CDR2 SVGAGI. CDR3 size: 12 residues. Deletions cut 10 bases from V and 3 bases from J, with 11 bases between. CDR3 region: CATAGQTDTQYF. CDR3 in DNA: TGTGCCACCGCAGGACAGACAGATACGCAGTATTTT.

The gene calls are TRBV7-2 and TRBJ2-7; tentative D call: TRBD2 (6 bases). V was pared by 4 bases and J by 0 bases, with 13 bases between. CDR1 and CDR2 (germline): SGHTA, FQGNSA. This CDR3 contains 15 residues. CDR3 region: CASSSLVGLSYEQYF. CDR3 DNA sequence: TGTGCCAGCAGCTCACTCGTGGGACTCTCCTACGAGCAGTACTTC.

This chain links TRBV30 with TRBJ1-1; TRBD1 matches 8 bases. The CDR3 totals 12 residues. The germline CDR1 and CDR2 sequences are GTSNPN and SVGIG (reference sequence). Losses at the gene ends were 7 bases for V and 4 bases for J; bases not matched to a gene: 5. CDR3 sequence: CAFGQGGTEAFF. CDR3 coding DNA: TGTGCCTTTGGACAGGGCGGCACTGAAGCTTTCTTT.

The genes are TRBV10-3 and TRBJ1-2; D unresolved. Germline values: CDR1 ENHRY, CDR2 SYGVKD. CDR3 size: 15 residues. V was shortened by 0 bases and J by 7 bases, with 15 bases between the two germline ends. CDR3 in DNA: TGTGCCATCAGTGAGTCGAGTTTTAAGGAGGGTGGCTACACCTTC. This codes for CAISESSFKEGGYTF.